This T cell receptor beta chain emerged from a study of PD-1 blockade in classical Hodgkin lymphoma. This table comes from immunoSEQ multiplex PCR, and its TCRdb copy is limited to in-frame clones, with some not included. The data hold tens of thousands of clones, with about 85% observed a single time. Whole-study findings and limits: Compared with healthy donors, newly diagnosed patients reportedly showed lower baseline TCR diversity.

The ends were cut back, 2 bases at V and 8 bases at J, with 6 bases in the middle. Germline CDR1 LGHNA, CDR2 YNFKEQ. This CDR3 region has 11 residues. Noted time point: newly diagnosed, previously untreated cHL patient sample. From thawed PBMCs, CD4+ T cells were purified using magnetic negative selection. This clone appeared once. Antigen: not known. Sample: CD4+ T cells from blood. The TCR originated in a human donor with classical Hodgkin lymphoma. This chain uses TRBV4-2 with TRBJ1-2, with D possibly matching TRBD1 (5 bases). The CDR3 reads CASSQNRGYTF. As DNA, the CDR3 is TGTGCCAGCAGCCAAAACAGGGGCTACACCTTC.